Sequencing of this TCR beta chain was carried out in a study of T cell repertoires in cytomegalovirus infection. The wider study: Indications came from public TCR beta signatures; they pointed to CMV infection and to a matching HLA type.

Findings of the study overall: Carriers of CMV plus the relevant HLA were identified by cumulative public TCR beta family frequency. CMV-specific HLA-C-restricted TCR beta clonotypes dominated the ex vivo response.

Turning to this clonotype: The antigen is undetermined.

CDR1 and CDR2 (germline): MGHRA, YSYEKL. CDR3 size: 17 residues. J lost 2 bases, V lost 3 bases, and 9 bases had no gene match. TCRdb ran MiXCR on the reads and lists one entry per CDR3 protein. The data show 200,000 to 250,000 distinct CDR3 sequences, 22% seen once. The chain employs TRBV4-1 and TRBJ2-1; 8 bases agree with TRBD1. The sequencing sample was made of CD8+ T cells from PBMCs. The TCR sequence derives from a human donor in good health (CMV status not recorded). Some clones in this sample may be carry-over from other donors' samples. The CDR3 DNA sequence: TGCGCCAGCAGCCAGGAGGGTCAGGGGGCCGCCTACAATGAGCAGTTCTTC. Residues: CASSQEGQGAAYNEQFF.